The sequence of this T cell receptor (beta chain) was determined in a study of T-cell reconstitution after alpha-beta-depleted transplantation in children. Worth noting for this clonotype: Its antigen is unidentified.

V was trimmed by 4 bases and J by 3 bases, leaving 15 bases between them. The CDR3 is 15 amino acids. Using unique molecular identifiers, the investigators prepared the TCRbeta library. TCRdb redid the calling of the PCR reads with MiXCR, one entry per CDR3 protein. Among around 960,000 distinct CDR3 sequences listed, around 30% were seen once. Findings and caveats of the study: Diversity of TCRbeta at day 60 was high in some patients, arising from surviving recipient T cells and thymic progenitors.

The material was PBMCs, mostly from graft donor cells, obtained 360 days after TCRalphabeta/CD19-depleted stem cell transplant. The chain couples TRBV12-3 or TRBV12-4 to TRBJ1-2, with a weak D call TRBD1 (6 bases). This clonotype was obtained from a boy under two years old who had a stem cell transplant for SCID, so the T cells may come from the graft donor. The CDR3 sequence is CASSSLGRTDYGYTF. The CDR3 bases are TGTGCCAGCAGTTCCCTGGGTCGGACAGACTATGGCTACACCTTC.